This TCR beta chain appears in the sequencing data of a study of blood T cell repertoires in COVID-19. CDR1 and CDR2 (germline): SQVTM, ANQGSEA. CDR3 size: 14 residues. V was pared by 7 bases and J by 6 bases, with 19 bases between. Profiling relied on immunoSEQ multiplex PCR, and the TCRdb table lists in-frame clones only, not all of them. The repertoire holds more than 45,000 clones, with around nine tenths as singletons. The material sequenced was peripheral blood. This chain uses TRBV29-1 with TRBJ1-5, with D possibly matching TRBD1 (6 bases). The clonotype was recovered from a man aged 55 to 70 with active or convalescent COVID-19. The CDR3 region is CSASVGAVSQPQHF. The CDR3 coding sequence is TGCAGCGCCTCTGTGGGGGCTGTGAGTCAGCCCCAGCATTTT.